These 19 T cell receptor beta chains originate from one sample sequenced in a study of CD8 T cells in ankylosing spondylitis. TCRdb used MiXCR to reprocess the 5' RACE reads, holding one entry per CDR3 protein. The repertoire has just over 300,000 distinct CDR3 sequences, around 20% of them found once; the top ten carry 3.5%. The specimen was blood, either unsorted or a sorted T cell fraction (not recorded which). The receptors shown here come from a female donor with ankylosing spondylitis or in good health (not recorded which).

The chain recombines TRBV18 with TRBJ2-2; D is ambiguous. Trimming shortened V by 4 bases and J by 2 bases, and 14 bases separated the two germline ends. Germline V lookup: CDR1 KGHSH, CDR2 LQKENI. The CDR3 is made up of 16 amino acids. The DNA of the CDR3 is TGTGCCAGCTCACTTATGAGGCTAGAAAACACCGGGGAGCTGTTTTTT. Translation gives CASSLMRLENTGELFF.

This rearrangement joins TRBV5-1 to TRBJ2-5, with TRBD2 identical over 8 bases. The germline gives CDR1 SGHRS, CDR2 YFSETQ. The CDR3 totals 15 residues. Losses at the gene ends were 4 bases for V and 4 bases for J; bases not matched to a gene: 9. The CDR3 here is CASSTGTRGVETQYF. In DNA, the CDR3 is TGCGCCAGCAGCACGGGGACTAGGGGAGTAGAGACCCAGTACTTC.

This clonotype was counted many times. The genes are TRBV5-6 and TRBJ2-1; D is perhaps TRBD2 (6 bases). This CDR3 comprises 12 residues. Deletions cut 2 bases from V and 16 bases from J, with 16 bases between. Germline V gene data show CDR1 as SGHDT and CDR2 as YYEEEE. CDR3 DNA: TGTGCCAGCAGCTTCGGGGGACCATTAGGTTTCTTC. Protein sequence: CASSFGGPLGFF. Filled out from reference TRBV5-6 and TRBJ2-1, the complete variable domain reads DAGVTQSPTHLIKTRGQQVTLRCSPKSGHDTVSWYQQALGQGPQFIFQYYEEEERQRGNFPDRFSGHQFPNYSSELNVNALLLGDSALYLCASSFGGPLGFFGPGTRLTVL.

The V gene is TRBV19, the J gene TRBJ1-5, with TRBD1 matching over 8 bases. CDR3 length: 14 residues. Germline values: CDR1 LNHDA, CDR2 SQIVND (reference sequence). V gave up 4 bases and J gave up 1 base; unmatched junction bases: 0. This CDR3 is CASSTGGSNQPQHF. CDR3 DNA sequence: TGTGCCAGTAGTACAGGGGGCAGCAATCAGCCCCAGCATTTT.

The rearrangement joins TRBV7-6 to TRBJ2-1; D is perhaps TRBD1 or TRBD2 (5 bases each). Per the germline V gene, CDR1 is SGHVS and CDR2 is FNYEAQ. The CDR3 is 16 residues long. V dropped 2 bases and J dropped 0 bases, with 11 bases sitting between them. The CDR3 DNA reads TGTGCCAGCAGCTTAAGAGGGACCAGCTCCTACAATGAGCAGTTCTTC. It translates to CASSLRGTSSYNEQFF.

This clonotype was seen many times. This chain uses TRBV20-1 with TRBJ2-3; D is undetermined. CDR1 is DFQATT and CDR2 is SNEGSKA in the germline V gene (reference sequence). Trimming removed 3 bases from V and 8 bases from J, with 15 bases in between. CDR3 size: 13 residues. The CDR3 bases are TGCAGTGCTAGTGCTCTTAACGTGGGTACGCAGTATTTT. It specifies CSASALNVGTQYF.

The CDR3 protein is CASSLLSLRGDTQYF. Written as DNA, the CDR3 is TGTGCCAGCAGTCTGCTCTCCCTGCGAGGGGATACGCAGTATTTT. The J gene is TRBJ2-3, the V gene TRBV6-1; D is possibly TRBD2 (5 bases). The CDR3 totals 15 residues. Germline V lookup: CDR1 MNHNS, CDR2 SASEGT. Trimming removed 5 bases at V and 6 bases at J, with 18 bases between.

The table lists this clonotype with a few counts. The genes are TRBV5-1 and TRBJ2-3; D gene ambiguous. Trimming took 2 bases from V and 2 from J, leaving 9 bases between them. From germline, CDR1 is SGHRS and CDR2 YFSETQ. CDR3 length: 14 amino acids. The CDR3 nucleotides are TGCGCCAGCAGCTTAGGGCGTTTCACAGATACGCAGTATTTT. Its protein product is CASSLGRFTDTQYF.

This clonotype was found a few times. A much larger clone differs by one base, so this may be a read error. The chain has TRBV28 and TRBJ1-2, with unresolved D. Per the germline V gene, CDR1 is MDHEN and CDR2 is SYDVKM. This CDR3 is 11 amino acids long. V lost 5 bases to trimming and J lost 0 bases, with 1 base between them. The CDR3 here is CASSPNYGYTF. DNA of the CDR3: TGTGCCAGCAGTCCTAACTATGGCTACACCTTC.

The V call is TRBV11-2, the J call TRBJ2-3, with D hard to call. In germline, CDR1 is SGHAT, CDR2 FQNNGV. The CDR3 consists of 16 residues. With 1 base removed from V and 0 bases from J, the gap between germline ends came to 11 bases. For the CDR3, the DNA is TGTGCCAGCAGCTTAGGAGGTGTACCTAGCACAGATACGCAGTATTTT. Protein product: CASSLGGVPSTDTQYF. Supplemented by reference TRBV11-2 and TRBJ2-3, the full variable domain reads EAGVAQSPRYKIIEKRQSVAFWCNPISGHATLYWYQQILGQGPKLLIQFQNNGVVDDSQLPKDRFSAERLKGVDSTLKIQPAKLEDSAVYLCASSLGGVPSTDTQYFGPGTRLTVL.

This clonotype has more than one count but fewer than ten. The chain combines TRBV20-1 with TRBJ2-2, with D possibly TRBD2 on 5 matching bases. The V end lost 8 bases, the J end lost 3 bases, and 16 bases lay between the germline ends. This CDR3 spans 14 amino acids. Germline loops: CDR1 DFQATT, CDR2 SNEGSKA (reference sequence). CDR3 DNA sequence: TGCAGTACAAAGGGAATCGGGGACACCGGGGAGCTGTTTTTT. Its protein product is CSTKGIGDTGELFF.

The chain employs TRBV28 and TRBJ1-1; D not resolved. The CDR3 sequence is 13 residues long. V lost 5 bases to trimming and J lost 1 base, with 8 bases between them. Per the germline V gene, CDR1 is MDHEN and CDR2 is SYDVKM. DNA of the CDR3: TGTGCCAGCAGTATAATGGGGAACACTGAAGCTTTCTTT. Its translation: CASSIMGNTEAFF.

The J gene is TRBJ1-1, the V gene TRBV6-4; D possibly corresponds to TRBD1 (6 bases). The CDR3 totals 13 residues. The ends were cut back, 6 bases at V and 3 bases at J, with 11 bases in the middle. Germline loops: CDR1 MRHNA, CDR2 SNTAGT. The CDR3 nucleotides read TGTGCCAGCAGAGTGGACAGTGACACTGAAGCTTTCTTT. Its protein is CASRVDSDTEAFF.

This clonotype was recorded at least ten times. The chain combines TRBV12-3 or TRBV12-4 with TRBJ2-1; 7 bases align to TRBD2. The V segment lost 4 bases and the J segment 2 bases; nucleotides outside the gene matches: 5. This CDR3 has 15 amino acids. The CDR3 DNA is TGTGCCAGCAGTTCGCGGGGGACGACCTACAATGAGCAGTTCTTC. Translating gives CASSSRGTTYNEQFF.

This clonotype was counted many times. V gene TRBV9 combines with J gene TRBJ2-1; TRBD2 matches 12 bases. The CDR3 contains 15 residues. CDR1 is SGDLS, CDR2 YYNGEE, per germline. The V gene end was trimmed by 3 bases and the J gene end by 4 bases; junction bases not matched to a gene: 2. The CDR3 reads CASSAGTSGYNEQFF. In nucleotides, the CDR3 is TGTGCCAGCAGCGCCGGGACTAGCGGGTACAATGAGCAGTTCTTC.

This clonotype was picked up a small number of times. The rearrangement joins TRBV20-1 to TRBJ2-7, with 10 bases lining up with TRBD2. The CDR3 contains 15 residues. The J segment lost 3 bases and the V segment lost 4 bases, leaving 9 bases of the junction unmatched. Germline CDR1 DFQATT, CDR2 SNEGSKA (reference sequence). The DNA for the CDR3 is TGCAGTGCTACCCCCGGACTAGCGGCTATCTACGAGCAGTACTTC. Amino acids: CSATPGLAAIYEQYF.

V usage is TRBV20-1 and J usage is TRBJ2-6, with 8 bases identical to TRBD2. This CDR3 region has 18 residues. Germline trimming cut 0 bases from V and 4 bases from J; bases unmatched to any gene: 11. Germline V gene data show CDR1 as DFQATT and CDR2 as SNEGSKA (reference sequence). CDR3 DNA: TGCAGTGCTAGAGATCGGCGGGAGGTCCCCCTCGGGGCCAACGTCCTGACTTTC. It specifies CSARDRREVPLGANVLTF.

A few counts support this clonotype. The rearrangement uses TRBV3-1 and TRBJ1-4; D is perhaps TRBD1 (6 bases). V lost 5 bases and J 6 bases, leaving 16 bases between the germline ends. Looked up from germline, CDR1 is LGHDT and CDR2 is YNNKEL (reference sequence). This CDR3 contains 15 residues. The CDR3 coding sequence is TGTGCCAGCAGCTTCCGGGCAGGGGCGGATGAAAAACTGTTTTTT. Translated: CASSFRAGADEKLFF.

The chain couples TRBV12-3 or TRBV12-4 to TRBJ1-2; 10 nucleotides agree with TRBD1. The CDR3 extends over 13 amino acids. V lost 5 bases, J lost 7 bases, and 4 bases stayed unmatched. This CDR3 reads CASSPDRGTGYTF. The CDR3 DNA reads TGTGCCAGCAGTCCGGACAGGGGGACTGGCTACACCTTC.